This is a list of T cell receptor beta chains from one sample in a study of blood T cell repertoires in COVID-19. Sequenced by immunoSEQ multiplex PCR; TCRdb stores in-frame clones only, minus some. This sample yields 200,000 to 250,000 clones, of which over 80% are seen a single time; roughly 2% belongs to the top ten. The sequencing sample was made of peripheral blood. The receptors here all came from a man aged 25-45 years who had recovered from COVID-19. The CDR3 runs from the conserved cysteine through the conserved F or W. A D gene is named only where the DNA matches it firmly. Clone size is shown for a subset of rows, as once, few, many or a class of expanded clone.

D	length	V	J	size	CDR3	DNA
NA	14	TRBV5-1	TRBJ1-4	NA	CASSLEAGDEKLFF	TGCGCCAGCAGCTTGGAGGCAGGGGATGAAAAACTGTTTTTT
TRBD1	15	TRBV7-9	TRBJ1-4	few	CASSLPGTGHEKLFF	TGTGCCAGCAGCTTACCCGGGACAGGGCATGAAAAACTGTTTTTT
NA	16	TRBV15	TRBJ2-7	NA	CATSSLQGPSSYEQYF	TGTGCCACCAGCAGTCTACAGGGTCCGAGCTCCTACGAGCAGTACTTC
TRBD1	15	TRBV19	TRBJ2-2	NA	CASSTGQGHTGELFF	TGTGCCAGTAGTACGGGACAGGGGCACACCGGGGAGCTGTTTTTT
TRBD2	14	TRBV7-6	TRBJ2-3	NA	CASSLGRGGDTQYF	TGTGCCAGCAGCTTAGGGCGGGGGGGAGATACGCAGTATTTT
NA	15	TRBV5-8	TRBJ1-5	few	CASSLGQISNQPQHF	TGTGCCAGCAGCTTGGGCCAGATAAGCAATCAGCCCCAGCATTTT
TRBD1	14	TRBV4-1	TRBJ1-1	NA	CASSRTGGGTEAFF	TGCGCCAGCAGTCGAACAGGGGGAGGCACTGAAGCTTTCTTT
NA	15	TRBV7-8	TRBJ2-3	NA	CASSLVGGRGDTQYF	TGTGCCAGCAGCTTAGTCGGGGGGCGGGGAGATACGCAGTATTTT
NA	15	TRBV7-2	TRBJ1-1	NA	CASSLDVGPGAWAFF	TGTGCCAGCAGCTTAGATGTGGGGCCGGGCGCGTGGGCTTTCTTT
TRBD1	15	TRBV6-5	TRBJ1-6	NA	CASTPQQGWNSPLHF	TGTGCCAGCACCCCCCAACAGGGGTGGAACTCACCCCTCCACTTT
NA	13	TRBV6-5	TRBJ1-2	NA	CASSPETSYGYTF	TGTGCCAGCAGTCCCGAAACTAGCTATGGCTACACCTTC
NA	15	TRBV6-5	TRBJ1-2	once	CASSLSGAQGGGYTF	TGTGCCAGCAGTCTCAGTGGGGCCCAGGGTGGTGGCTACACCTTC
NA	12	TRBV11-1	TRBJ1-2	NA	CASSLSGDGYTF	TGTGCCAGCAGCTTGTCAGGGGATGGCTACACCTTC
TRBD1	16	TRBV6-1	TRBJ1-6	NA	CASSVESGGYNSPLHF	TGTGCCAGCAGTGTGGAGTCAGGGGGCTATAATTCACCCCTCCACTTT
NA	16	TRBV7-9	TRBJ1-1	few	CASSRLGGHQDTEAFF	TGTGCCAGCAGCCGTCTGGGCGGGCACCAAGACACTGAAGCTTTCTTT
TRBD1	15	TRBV5-4	TRBJ1-1	NA	CASSRDREVGTEAFF	TGTGCCAGCAGCCGGGACAGGGAGGTTGGAACTGAAGCTTTCTTT
NA	11	TRBV28	TRBJ1-2	NA	CASGGGIGYTF	TGTGCCAGCGGGGGGGGTATTGGCTACACCTTC
NA	13	TRBV10-3	TRBJ2-3	NA	CAISERETDTQYF	TGTGCCATCAGTGAGCGGGAGACAGATACGCAGTATTTT
NA	11	TRBV7-2	TRBJ2-5	NA	CASSSQETQYF	TGTGCCAGCAGCTCCCAGGAGACCCAGTACTTC
NA	17	TRBV7-2	TRBJ1-3	NA	CASSLHQGPSSGNTIYF	TGTGCCAGCAGCTTACATCAGGGGCCGAGCTCTGGAAACACCATATATTTT
NA	13	TRBV11-3	TRBJ2-2	NA	CASTKQGSGELFF	TGTGCCAGCACAAAGCAGGGATCCGGGGAGCTGTTTTTT
TRBD1	14	TRBV7-9	TRBJ1-4	NA	CASSQTGLDEKLFF	TGTGCCAGCAGCCAGACAGGGTTGGATGAAAAACTGTTTTTT